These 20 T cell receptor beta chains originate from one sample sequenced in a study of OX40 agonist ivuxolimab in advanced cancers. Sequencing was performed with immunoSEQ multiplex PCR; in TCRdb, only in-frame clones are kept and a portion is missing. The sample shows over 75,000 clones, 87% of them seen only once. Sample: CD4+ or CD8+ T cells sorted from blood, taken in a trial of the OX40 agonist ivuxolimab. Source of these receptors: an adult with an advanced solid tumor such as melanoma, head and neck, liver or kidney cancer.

CDR3 in amino acids: CASRRVETNEKLFF. The CDR3 DNA reads TGCGCCAGCAGGAGGGTCGAAACTAATGAAAAACTGTTTTTT. V and J are TRBV5-1 and TRBJ1-4; no firm D call. CDR1 and CDR2 (germline): SGHRS, YFSETQ. V was shortened by 5 bases and J by 1 base, with 9 bases between the two germline ends. The CDR3 loop spans 14 amino acids.

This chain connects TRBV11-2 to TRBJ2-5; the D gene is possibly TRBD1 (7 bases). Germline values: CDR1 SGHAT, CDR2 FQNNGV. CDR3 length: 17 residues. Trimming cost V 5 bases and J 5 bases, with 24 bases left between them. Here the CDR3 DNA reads TGTGCCAGCAGCAGCAGTGGAGGGACAGTCAATCGGGAGACCCAGTACTTC. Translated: CASSSSGGTVNRETQYF.

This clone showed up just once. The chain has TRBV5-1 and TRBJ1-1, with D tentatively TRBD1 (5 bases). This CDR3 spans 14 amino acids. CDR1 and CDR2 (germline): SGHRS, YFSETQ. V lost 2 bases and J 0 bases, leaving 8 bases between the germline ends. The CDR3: CASSFSGLNTEAFF. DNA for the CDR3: TGCGCCAGCAGCTTCTCGGGGCTGAACACTGAAGCTTTCTTT.

CDR3 nucleotide sequence: TGTGCCAGCAGCTTGGCCGCTAGCGGGAGTTTCGCTAGCACAGATACGCAGTATTTT. Protein sequence: CASSLAASGSFASTDTQYF. The V gene is TRBV5-8, the J gene TRBJ2-3; 10 bases map to TRBD2. The V and J ends lost 0 bases and 0 bases, in that order; junction bases with no gene match: 10. Germline V gene data show CDR1 as SGHTS and CDR2 as YDEGEE. The CDR3 extends over 19 amino acids.

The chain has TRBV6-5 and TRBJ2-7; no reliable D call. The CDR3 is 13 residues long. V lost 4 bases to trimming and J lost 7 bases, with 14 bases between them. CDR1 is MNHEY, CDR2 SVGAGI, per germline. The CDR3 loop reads CASSSGPLREQYV. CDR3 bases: TGTGCCAGCAGTTCAGGCCCACTTCGGGAGCAGTACGTC.

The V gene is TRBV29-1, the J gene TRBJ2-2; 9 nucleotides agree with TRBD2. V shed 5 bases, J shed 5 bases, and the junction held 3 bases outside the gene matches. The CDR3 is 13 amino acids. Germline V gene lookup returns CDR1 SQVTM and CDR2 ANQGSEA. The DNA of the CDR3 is TGCAGCGTTTCGGCGGGAGGGACCGGGGAGCTGTTTTTT. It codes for CSVSAGGTGELFF.

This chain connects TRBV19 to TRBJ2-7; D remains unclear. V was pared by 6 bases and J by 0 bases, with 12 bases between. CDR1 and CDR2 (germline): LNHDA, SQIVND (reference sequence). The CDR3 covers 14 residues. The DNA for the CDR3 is TGTGCCAGTAGCCGATCAGTGGGCTCCTACGAGCAGTACGTC. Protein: CASSRSVGSYEQYV.

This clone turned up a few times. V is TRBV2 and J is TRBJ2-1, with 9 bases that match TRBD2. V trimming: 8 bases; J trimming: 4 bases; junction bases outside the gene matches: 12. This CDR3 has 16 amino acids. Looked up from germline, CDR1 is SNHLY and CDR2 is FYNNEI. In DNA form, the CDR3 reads TGTGCCAGCCTTGAGGCCCTAGCGGGATATTACAATGAGCAGTTCTTC. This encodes CASLEALAGYYNEQFF.

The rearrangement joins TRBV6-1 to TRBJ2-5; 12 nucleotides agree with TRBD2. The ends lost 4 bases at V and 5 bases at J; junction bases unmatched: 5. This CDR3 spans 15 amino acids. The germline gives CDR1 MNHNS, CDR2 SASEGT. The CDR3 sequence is CASSVLAGGGETQYF. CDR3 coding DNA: TGTGCCAGCAGTGTCCTAGCGGGAGGGGGTGAGACCCAGTACTTC.

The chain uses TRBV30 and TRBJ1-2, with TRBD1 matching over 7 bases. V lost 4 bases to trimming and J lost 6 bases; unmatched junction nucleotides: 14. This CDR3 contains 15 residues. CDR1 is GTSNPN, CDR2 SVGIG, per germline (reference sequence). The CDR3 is CAWTHPGRGRDGYTF. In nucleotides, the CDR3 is TGTGCCTGGACTCACCCGGGAAGGGGGCGGGATGGCTACACCTTC.

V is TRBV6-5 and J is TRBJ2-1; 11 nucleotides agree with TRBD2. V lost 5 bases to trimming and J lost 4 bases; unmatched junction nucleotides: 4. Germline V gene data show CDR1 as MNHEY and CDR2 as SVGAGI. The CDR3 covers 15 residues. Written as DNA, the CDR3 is TGTGCCAGCAGTCGACTAGCGGGGAAATACAATGAGCAGTTCTTC. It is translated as CASSRLAGKYNEQFF.

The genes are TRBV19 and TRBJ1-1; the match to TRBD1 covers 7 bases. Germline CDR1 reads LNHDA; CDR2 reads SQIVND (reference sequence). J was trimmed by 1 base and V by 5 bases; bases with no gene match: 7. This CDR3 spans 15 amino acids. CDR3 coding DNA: TGTGCCAGTAGTGGGGGCTCAGGGGGGAACACTGAAGCTTTCTTT. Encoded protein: CASSGGSGGNTEAFF.

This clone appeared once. The CDR3 region has the DNA TGTGCCAGCAGTTTAGGACAGGGGAGTTGGACTGAAGCTTTCTTT. Translated, it gives CASSLGQGSWTEAFF. This chain uses TRBV27 with TRBJ1-1; 9 nucleotides match TRBD1. CDR1 is MNHEY, CDR2 SMNVEV, per germline (reference sequence). The V segment lost 2 bases and the J segment 5 bases; nucleotides outside the gene matches: 6. The CDR3 totals 15 residues.

CDR3 loop: CASSQDMGSLYEQYV. The DNA of the CDR3 is TGCGCCAGCAGCCAAGATATGGGTAGCCTCTACGAGCAGTACGTC. The chain joins TRBV4-1 to TRBJ2-7; D is undetermined. Germline V gene sequence: CDR1 MGHRA, CDR2 YSYEKL. This CDR3 is 15 amino acids long. Trimming removed 0 bases at V and 3 bases at J, with 12 bases between.

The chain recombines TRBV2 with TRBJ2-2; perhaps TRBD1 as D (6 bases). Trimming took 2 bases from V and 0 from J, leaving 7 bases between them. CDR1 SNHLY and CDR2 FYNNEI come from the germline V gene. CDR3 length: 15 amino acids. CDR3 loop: CASSERGTNTGELFF. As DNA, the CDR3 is TGTGCCAGCAGTGAAAGGGGGACGAACACCGGGGAGCTGTTTTTT. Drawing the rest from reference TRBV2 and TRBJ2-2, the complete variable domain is EPEVTQTPSHQVTQMGQEVILRCVPISNHLYFYWYRQILGQKVEFLVSFYNNEISEKSEIFDDQFSVERPDGSNFTLKIRSTKLEDSAMYFCASSERGTNTGELFFGEGSRLTVL.

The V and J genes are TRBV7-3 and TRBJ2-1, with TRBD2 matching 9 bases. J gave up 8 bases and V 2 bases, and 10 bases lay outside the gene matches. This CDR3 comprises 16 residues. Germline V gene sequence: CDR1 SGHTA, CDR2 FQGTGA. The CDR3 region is CASSLRSSGRYDEQFF. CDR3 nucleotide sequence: TGTGCCAGCAGCTTACGAAGTAGCGGGAGATATGATGAGCAGTTCTTC.

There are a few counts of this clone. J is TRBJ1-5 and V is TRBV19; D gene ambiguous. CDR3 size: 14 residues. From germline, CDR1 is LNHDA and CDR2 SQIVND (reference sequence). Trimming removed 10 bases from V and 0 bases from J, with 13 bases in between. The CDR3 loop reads CATLEAGSNQPQHF. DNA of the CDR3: TGTGCCACCCTGGAAGCTGGTAGCAATCAGCCCCAGCATTTT. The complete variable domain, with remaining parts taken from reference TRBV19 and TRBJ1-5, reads DGGITQSPKYLFRKEGQNVTLSCEQNLNHDAMYWYRQDPGQGLRLIYYSQIVNDFQKGDIAEGYSVSREKKESFPLTVTSAQKNPTAFYLCATLEAGSNQPQHFGDGTRLSIL.

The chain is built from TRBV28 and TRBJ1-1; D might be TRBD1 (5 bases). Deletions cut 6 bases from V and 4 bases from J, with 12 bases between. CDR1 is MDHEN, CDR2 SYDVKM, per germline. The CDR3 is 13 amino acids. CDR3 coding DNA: TGTGCCAGCAGACCATCGGGGGGCACTGAAGCTTTCTTT. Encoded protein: CASRPSGGTEAFF.

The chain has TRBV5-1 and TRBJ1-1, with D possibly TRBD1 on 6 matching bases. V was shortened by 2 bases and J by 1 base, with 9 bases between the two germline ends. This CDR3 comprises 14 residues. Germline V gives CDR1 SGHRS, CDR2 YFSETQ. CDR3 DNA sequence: TGCGCCAGCAGCTTCGGGGGGCAGAACACTGAAGCTTTCTTT. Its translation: CASSFGGQNTEAFF.

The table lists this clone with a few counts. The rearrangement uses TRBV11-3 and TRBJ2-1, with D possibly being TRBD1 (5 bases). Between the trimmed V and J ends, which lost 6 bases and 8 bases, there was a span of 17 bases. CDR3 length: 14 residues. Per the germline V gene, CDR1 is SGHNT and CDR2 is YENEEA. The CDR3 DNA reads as TGTGCCAGCAGTCCCCCTCCAGGGTTCGATGAGCAGTTCTTC. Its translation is CASSPPPGFDEQFF.